The clone carrying this T cell receptor beta chain was counted between two and nine times. Germline assignment: CDR1 SGHTA and CDR2 FQGNSA. The V gene lost 0 bases and the J gene lost 3 bases, with 8 bases spanning the gap. This CDR3 contains 14 residues. The data were taken from a study of beta chain features in type 1 diabetes. Since all of the isolated RNA was reverse transcribed, expressed TCRB transcripts were what got sequenced. Average reads for naive, central memory and regulatory T cell samples were about 3.6 million. The protocol was immunoSEQ multiplex PCR, while the TCRdb copy is restricted to in-frame clones and leaves out a portion. Of about half a million clones listed, about an eighth are singletons.

The chain couples TRBV7-2 to TRBJ2-5, with a weak D call TRBD1 (6 bases). The receptor's source is a woman younger than 30 in good health. The sample comprised naive CD4+ T cells from blood. The CDR3 here is CASSLAGHKETQYF. The DNA of the CDR3 is TGTGCCAGCAGCTTAGCGGGACACAAAGAGACCCAGTACTTC.